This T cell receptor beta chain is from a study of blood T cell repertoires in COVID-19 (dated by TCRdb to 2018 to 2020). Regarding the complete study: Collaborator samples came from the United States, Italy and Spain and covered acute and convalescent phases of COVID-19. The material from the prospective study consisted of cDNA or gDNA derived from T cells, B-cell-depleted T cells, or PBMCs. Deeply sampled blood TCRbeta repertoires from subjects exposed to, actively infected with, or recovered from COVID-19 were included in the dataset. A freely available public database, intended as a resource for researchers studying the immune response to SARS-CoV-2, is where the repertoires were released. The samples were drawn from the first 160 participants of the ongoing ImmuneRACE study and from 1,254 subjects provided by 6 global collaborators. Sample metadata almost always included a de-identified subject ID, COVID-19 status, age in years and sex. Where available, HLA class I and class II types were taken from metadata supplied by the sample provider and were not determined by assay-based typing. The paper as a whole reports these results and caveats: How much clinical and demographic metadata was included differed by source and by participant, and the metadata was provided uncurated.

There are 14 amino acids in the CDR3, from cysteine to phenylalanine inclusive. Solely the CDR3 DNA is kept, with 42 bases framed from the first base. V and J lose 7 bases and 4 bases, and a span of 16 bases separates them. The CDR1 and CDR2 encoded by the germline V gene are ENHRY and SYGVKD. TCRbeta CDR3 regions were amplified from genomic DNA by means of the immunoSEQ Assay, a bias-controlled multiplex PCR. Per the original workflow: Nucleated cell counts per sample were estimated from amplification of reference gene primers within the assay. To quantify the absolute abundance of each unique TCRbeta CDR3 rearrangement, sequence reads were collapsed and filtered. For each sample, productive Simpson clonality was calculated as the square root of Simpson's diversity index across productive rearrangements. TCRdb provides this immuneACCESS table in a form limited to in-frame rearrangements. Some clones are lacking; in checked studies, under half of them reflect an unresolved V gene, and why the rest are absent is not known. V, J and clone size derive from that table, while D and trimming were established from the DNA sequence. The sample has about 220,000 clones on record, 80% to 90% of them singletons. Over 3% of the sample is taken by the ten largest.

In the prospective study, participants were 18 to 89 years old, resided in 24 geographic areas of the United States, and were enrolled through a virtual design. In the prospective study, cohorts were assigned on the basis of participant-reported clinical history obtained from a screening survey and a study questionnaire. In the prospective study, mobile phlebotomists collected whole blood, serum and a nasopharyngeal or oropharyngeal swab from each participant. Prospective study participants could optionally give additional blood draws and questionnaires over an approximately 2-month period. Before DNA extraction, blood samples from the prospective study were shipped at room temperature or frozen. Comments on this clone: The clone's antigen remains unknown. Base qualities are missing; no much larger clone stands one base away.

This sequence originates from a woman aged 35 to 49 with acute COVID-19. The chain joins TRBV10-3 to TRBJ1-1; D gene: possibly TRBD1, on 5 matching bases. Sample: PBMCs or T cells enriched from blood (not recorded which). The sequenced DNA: TGTGCCATCAATTCACCTTCAGGGTCCACTGAAGCTTTCTTT. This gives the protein CAINSPSGSTEAFF.